Presented here are 4 T cell receptor beta chains from one specimen sequenced in a study of blood T cell repertoires in COVID-19. Sequencing used immunoSEQ multiplex PCR; TCRdb keeps in-frame clones, though not all of them. Altogether 100,000 to 150,000 clones are present, approximately 74% being singletons, with the ten largest covering over 4.5%. What was sequenced was peripheral blood. These receptors came from a man aged 60-69 years with acute or convalescent COVID-19.

The chain links TRBV23-1 to TRBJ2-7; TRBD1 matches at 8 bases. TRBV23-1 is recorded as an ORF, its role being uncertain. The CDR3 has 13 residues. V shed 7 bases, J shed 5 bases, and the junction held 7 bases outside the gene matches. CDR3 bases: TGCGCCAGCATGACAGGGGATGAGGACGAGCAGTACTTC. Encoded protein: CASMTGDEDEQYF.

V is TRBV15 and J is TRBJ1-4; no reliable D call. Trimming stripped 4 bases from V and 4 bases from J, with 7 bases between. Germline V gene data show CDR1 as LNHNV and CDR2 as YYDKDF (reference sequence). The CDR3 has 13 amino acids. The CDR3 bases are TGTGCCACCAGCAAAGCGATTAATGAAAAACTGTTTTTT. It codes for CATSKAINEKLFF.

This clone was seen only once. CDR3: CASRGDRGTEAFF. In DNA, the CDR3 is TGTGCCAGCAGAGGGGACAGGGGTACTGAAGCTTTCTTT. V and J are TRBV2 and TRBJ1-1, with TRBD1 matching over 10 bases. There are 13 residues in the CDR3. After removal of 6 bases from V and 5 bases from J, the junction contained 3 bases not matched to a gene. The germline V gene encodes CDR1 SNHLY and CDR2 FYNNEI.

The chain recombines TRBV25-1 with TRBJ1-5, with 9 bases fitting TRBD1. The CDR3 has 16 amino acids. Germline CDR1 and CDR2: MGHDK and SYGVNS. The V segment lost 3 bases and the J segment 4 bases; nucleotides outside the gene matches: 7. The CDR3 DNA sequence: TGTGCCAGCAGTGACCGGGACAGGGCATTGAATCAGCCCCAGCATTTT. Translating gives CASSDRDRALNQPQHF.